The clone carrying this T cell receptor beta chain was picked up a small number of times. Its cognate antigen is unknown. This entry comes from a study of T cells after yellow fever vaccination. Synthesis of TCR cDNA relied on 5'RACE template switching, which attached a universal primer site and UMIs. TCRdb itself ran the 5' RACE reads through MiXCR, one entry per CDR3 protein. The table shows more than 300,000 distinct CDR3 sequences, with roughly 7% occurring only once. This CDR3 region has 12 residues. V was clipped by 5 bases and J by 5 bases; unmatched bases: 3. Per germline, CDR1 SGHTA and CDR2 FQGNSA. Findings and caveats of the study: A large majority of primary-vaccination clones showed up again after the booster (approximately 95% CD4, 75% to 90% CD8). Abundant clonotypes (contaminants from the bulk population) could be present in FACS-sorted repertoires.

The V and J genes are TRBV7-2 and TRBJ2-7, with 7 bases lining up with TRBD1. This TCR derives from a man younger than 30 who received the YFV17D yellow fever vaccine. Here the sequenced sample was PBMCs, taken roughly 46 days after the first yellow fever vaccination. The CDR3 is CASSATGNEQYF. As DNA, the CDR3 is TGTGCCAGCAGCGCGACAGGGAACGAGCAGTACTTC.